Listed below are T cell receptor beta chains from one sample, sequenced in a study of T cell repertoires in cytomegalovirus infection. From the reads, TCRdb called clonotypes with MiXCR, one entry per CDR3 protein. The data show more than 250,000 distinct CDR3 sequences, roughly an eighth seen once. Source material: PBMCs. These receptors originate from a human donor in good health (CMV status not recorded). Some clones in this sample may be carry-over from other donors' samples. Both conserved end residues are trimmed from each CDR3. The size of a clone is reported for some rows only, either as once, few or many, or as a class for expanded clones.

V gene	J gene	clone size	CDR3 protein
TRBV7-9	TRBJ2-5	.	ASSRQIQETQY
TRBV11-2	TRBJ1-1	few	ASSLWYGSTEAF
TRBV25-1	TRBJ2-3	.	ASSEYEGGRNTQY
TRBV7-2	TRBJ2-5	many	ASRGPLQGMGETQY
TRBV4-1	TRBJ1-2	many	ASSQRETGANYGYT
TRBV18	TRBJ1-2	.	ASSPLPATSNYGYT
TRBV5-1	TRBJ1-1	many	ASSLNMNTEAF
TRBV6-1	TRBJ1-2	.	ASTPGGGHYGYT
TRBV19	TRBJ1-1	few	ATRDRGTNTEAF
TRBV12-5	TRBJ1-1	few	ASGFLGEAF
TRBV5-6	TRBJ1-1	.	ASSSPRGTEAF
TRBV5-3	TRBJ2-7	.	ASSLASQDYEQY
TRBV20-1	TRBJ1-1	.	SASLGGVPPNTEAF
TRBV7-2	TRBJ2-7	many	ASSLVETPKSEQY
TRBV6-2/TRBV6-3	TRBJ2-2	many	ASRRQANTGELF
TRBV7-8	TRBJ2-7	many	ASSRTSTPGGLTYEQY
TRBV10-2	TRBJ2-2	many	ASRIVSHITGELF
TRBV7-2	TRBJ2-7	many	ASSRGLAGNYEQY
TRBV6-1	TRBJ2-7	many	ASSDLGGSGYEQY
TRBV7-9	TRBJ2-3	many	ASSPGQFGVKDTQY
TRBV25-1	TRBJ2-2	many	ASSDHKDTGELF
TRBV7-9	TRBJ1-1	many	ASSPPGGVGTEAF
TRBV7-3	TRBJ2-1	many	ASSSGGGRVSYNEQF
TRBV11-2	TRBJ1-2	.	ASSDIGLQVSNSHYGYT
TRBV5-5	TRBJ2-7	many	ASSLVGTGSMEQY
TRBV28	TRBJ1-5	many	ASSPVGQSNQPQH
TRBV29-1	TRBJ2-1	many	SVELRIEQF
TRBV4-1	TRBJ1-6	.	ASSQGSNNSPLH
TRBV7-2	TRBJ1-6	many	ASGTPAPVSPLH
TRBV7-9	TRBJ1-1	few	ASSPPEEGENTEAF
TRBV10-2	TRBJ1-2	few	ASSEPTGGNGYT
TRBV7-3	TRBJ2-2	.	ASSLPGPGELF